This T cell receptor (beta chain) stems from a study of blood T cells in healthy people across ages. Study results and caveats: PBMCs left unsorted prevented a conclusive naive versus antigen-experienced comparison.

In regard to this clonotype: Its target is not known.

Using a J-beta primer mix together with a sample-barcoded 5' primer, a second PCR was run for roughly 7 to 12 cycles. Each CDR3 protein gets one entry after TCRdb re-called the 5' RACE reads with MiXCR. This table has roughly 730,000 distinct CDR3 sequences, 56% appearing once. This TCR came from a man aged 40-49 years in good health. The sample was blood.

CDR3: CSVELTGLAGRYNEQFF. For the CDR3, the DNA is TGCAGCGTTGAACTAACAGGACTAGCGGGTCGGTACAATGAGCAGTTCTTC. The chain has TRBV29-1 and TRBJ2-1; 11 bases match TRBD2. This CDR3 comprises 17 residues. Germline loops: CDR1 SQVTM, CDR2 ANQGSEA. V was pared by 2 bases and J by 4 bases, with 10 bases of the junction left unmatched.